The rows below give T cell receptor beta chains drawn from one sample of a study of radiotherapy plus CTLA-4 blockade in lung cancer. This table comes from immunoSEQ multiplex PCR, and its TCRdb copy is limited to in-frame clones, with some not included. In the table there are about 44,000 clones, around 77% of which are singletons. Here the sequenced sample was peripheral blood, taken from a patient treated with radiotherapy plus ipilimumab. These receptors all come from a human donor with non-small cell lung cancer whose response to radiotherapy plus ipilimumab could not be evaluated. CDR3s include the opening cysteine and the closing phenylalanine or tryptophan. D genes are given only for firm matches. Expanded clones get a size class; other rows say once, few or many, or leave the size out.

-	TRBV5-8	TRBJ1-2	few	CASSFGSGVYGYTF	-
-	TRBV7-9	TRBJ1-2	once	CASSLETGAGGYTF	TGTGCCAGCAGCTTAGAGACAGGAGCTGGCGGCTACACCTTC
-	TRBV5-4	TRBJ2-1	-	CASSNGGSGAYNEQFF	TGTGCCAGCAGCAATGGGGGATCAGGGGCCTACAATGAGCAGTTCTTC
TRBD2	TRBV7-2	TRBJ2-5	-	CASERGSQETQYF	TGTGCCAGTGAGCGGGGGAGCCAAGAGACCCAGTACTTC
-	TRBV9	TRBJ1-2	-	CASSVIEQGAPNF	TGTGCCAGCAGCGTAATTGAACAGGGAGCCCCTAACTTC
-	TRBV6-6	TRBJ1-2	few	CASSGTGSYGYTF	TGTGCCAGCAGTGGAACAGGATCCTATGGCTACACCTTC
TRBD1	TRBV18	TRBJ2-7	-	CANRDSVGEQYF	TGTGCCAACCGGGACAGCGTGGGCGAGCAGTACTTC
-	TRBV15	TRBJ1-2	-	CATSRVKAGDYGYTF	TGTGCCACCAGCAGAGTAAAGGCGGGGGACTATGGCTACACCTTC
TRBD2	TRBV18	TRBJ2-1	-	CASSFAGTSIAGEQFF	TGTGCCAGCTCTTTCGCCGGGACTAGTATTGCCGGTGAGCAGTTCTTC
TRBD2	TRBV11-2	TRBJ2-1	-	CASWTSGANEQFF	TGTGCCTCATGGACTAGCGGGGCCAATGAGCAGTTCTTC
-	TRBV5-1	TRBJ2-2	-	CASRRTDSNTGELFF	TGCGCCAGCAGACGGACAGATTCGAACACCGGGGAGCTGTTTTTT
TRBD1	TRBV5-1	TRBJ2-3	-	CASSGTGADTQYF	TGCGCCAGCAGCGGGACAGGGGCAGATACGCAGTATTTT
TRBD2	TRBV9	TRBJ2-7	-	CASSPGLAGYEQYF	TGTGCCAGCAGCCCCGGACTAGCGGGCTACGAGCAGTACTTC
-	TRBV5-1	TRBJ2-5	-	CASSLAGLWEETQYF	TGCGCCAGCAGCTTGGCCGGACTCTGGGAGGAAACCCAGTACTTC
TRBD2	TRBV4-3	TRBJ2-1	-	CASSQDRAGDSYNEQFF	TGCGCCAGCAGCCAAGATCGAGCGGGAGACTCCTACAATGAGCAGTTCTTC
-	TRBV10-1	TRBJ1-1	-	CASSAGTQNTEAFF	TGCGCCAGCAGTGCAGGGACACAGAACACTGAAGCTTTCTTT
TRBD2	TRBV7-3	TRBJ2-2	-	CASSLARLAATGELFF	TGTGCCAGCAGCTTAGCGAGACTAGCTGCCACCGGGGAGCTGTTTTTT
TRBD1	TRBV7-2	TRBJ1-4	-	CASSLTGTNEKLFF	TGTGCCAGCAGCCTGACAGGGACTAATGAAAAACTGTTTTTT
-	TRBV9	TRBJ2-5	-	CASSVNRGETQYF	TGTGCCAGCAGCGTTAATAGGGGAGAGACCCAGTACTTC
-	TRBV15	TRBJ2-7	-	CATSVPRASRGYEQYF	TGTGCCACCAGCGTCCCACGAGCCTCTAGGGGCTACGAGCAGTACTTC
TRBD1	TRBV28	TRBJ1-5	once	CASSGTGYNQPQHF	TGTGCCAGCAGTGGGACAGGGTACAATCAGCCCCAGCATTTT
-	TRBV19	TRBJ1-2	-	CASSIDPMTGVYGYTF	TGTGCCAGTAGTATTGACCCAATGACAGGAGTCTATGGCTACACCTTC
TRBD2	TRBV19	TRBJ2-4	-	CASSSRTSGGDLAKNIQYF	TGTGCCAGTAGTTCCCGGACTAGCGGGGGGGACCTCGCCAAAAACATTCAGTACTTC
-	TRBV4-2	TRBJ1-2	-	CASSQEGRGNDGYTF	TGTGCCAGCAGCCAAGAAGGGCGGGGAAACGATGGCTACACCTTC
-	TRBV19	TRBJ1-1	-	CAADGRGNTEAFF	TGTGCCGCCGATGGGAGGGGGAACACTGAAGCTTTCTTT
-	TRBV7-2	TRBJ2-2	-	CASSLNSGELFF	TGTGCCAGCAGCTTAAACAGCGGGGAGCTGTTTTTT
TRBD1	TRBV6-5	TRBJ2-1	-	CASSYSDRDTRDEQFF	TGTGCCAGCAGTTACTCGGACAGGGACACCCGGGATGAGCAGTTCTTC
-	TRBV15	TRBJ2-1	-	CATSRVSDPYNEQFF	TGTGCCACCAGCAGAGTTAGCGACCCGTACAATGAGCAGTTCTTC
TRBD1	TRBV19	TRBJ1-5	-	CASSMGQGHWQPQHF	TGTGCCAGTAGTATGGGACAGGGTCATTGGCAGCCCCAGCATTTT
TRBD2	TRBV11-1	TRBJ2-5	-	CASSTGTSGGWAETQYF	TGTGCCAGCAGTACCGGGACTAGCGGGGGGTGGGCGGAGACCCAGTACTTC
TRBD2	TRBV28	TRBJ2-7	few	CASVSERERVRGRYEQYF	TGTGCCAGCGTATCAGAGCGGGAAAGGGTAAGAGGCAGGTACGAGCAGTACTTC
-	TRBV7-2	TRBJ2-1	-	CASSAPSGMGYNEQFF	TGTGCCAGCAGCGCTCCTTCAGGGATGGGATACAATGAGCAGTTCTTC
TRBD1	TRBV9	TRBJ1-6	few	CASSVGGQGNSPLHF	TGTGCCAGCAGCGTAGGTGGACAGGGGAATTCACCCCTCCACTTT
TRBD2	TRBV6-4	TRBJ2-3	-	CASSDSAGEPDTQYF	TGTGCCAGCAGTGACTCTGCGGGAGAACCAGATACGCAGTATTTT
TRBD1	TRBV6-5	TRBJ1-2	once	CASSMDRVVGYTF	TGTGCCAGCAGCATGGACAGGGTAGTGGGCTACACCTTC
TRBD2	TRBV7-3	TRBJ2-1	-	CASSSSPGGPYNEQFF	TGTGCCAGCAGCTCTAGTCCGGGAGGGCCCTACAATGAGCAGTTCTTC
TRBD2	TRBV9	TRBJ2-5	-	CASSASAGGRGETQYF	TGTGCCAGCAGCGCTTCAGCGGGGGGGCGGGGAGAGACCCAGTACTTC
TRBD1	TRBV6-1	TRBJ2-7	-	CASNRQGTSYEQYF	TGTGCCAGCAATCGACAGGGGACCTCCTACGAGCAGTACTTC
TRBD2	TRBV6-6	TRBJ2-1	few	CASRSQAGGNNEQFF	TGTGCCAGCAGATCTCAAGCGGGAGGTAACAATGAGCAGTTCTTC
-	TRBV15	TRBJ1-5	-	CATDEGGSNIGQPQHF	TGTGCCACCGATGAGGGAGGGAGTAATATCGGGCAGCCCCAGCATTTT
TRBD1	TRBV30	TRBJ1-5	-	CAWSVGTGTQPQHF	TGTGCCTGGAGTGTAGGGACAGGGACACAGCCCCAGCATTTT
TRBD1	TRBV9	TRBJ2-5	-	CASSQLRGQGGETQYF	TGTGCCAGCAGCCAACTACGAGGACAGGGCGGAGAGACCCAGTACTTC